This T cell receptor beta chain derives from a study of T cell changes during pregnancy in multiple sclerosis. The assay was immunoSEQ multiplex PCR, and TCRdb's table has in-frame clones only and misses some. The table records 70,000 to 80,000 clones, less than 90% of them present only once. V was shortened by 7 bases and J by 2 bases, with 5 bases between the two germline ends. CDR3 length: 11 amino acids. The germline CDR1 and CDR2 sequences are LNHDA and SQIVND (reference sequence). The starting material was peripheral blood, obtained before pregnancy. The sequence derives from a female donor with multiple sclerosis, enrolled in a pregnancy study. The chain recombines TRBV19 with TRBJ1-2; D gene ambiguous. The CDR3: CASMSNYGYTF. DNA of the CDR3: TGTGCCAGTATGTCAAACTATGGCTACACCTTC.